This T cell receptor beta chain was captured in a study of T cell responses to AZD1222 COVID-19 vaccine. Findings and caveats of the study: Spike was spanned by vaccine-associated CD4 TCRs, which were dominant at 160-218 and 743-854.

Method: immunoSEQ multiplex PCR; TCRdb's copy keeps in-frame clones and lacks some. The sample has approximately 100,000 clones, 89% seen once. This clone appeared a single time. Its antigen is not identified. This CDR3 spans 17 amino acids. The ends lost 3 bases at V and 7 bases at J; junction bases unmatched: 18. Germline CDR1 SGHVS, CDR2 FNYEAQ. This sequence joins TRBV7-6 and TRBJ2-7, with 7 bases that match TRBD2. Specimen: peripheral blood, collected on day 0 of AZD1222 vaccination. The source is an adult in good health. CDR3: CASSLVSSGAYAREQYF. The CDR3 DNA follows: TGTGCCAGCAGCTTGGTGTCTAGCGGCGCTTACGCGCGGGAGCAGTACTTC.